Listed below are T cell receptor beta chains from one sample, sequenced in a study of response to subunit inactivated influenza vaccine. Using its own MiXCR run on the RT-PCR reads, TCRdb lists one record per CDR3 protein. The data show some 850,000 distinct CDR3 sequences, about 18% seen once. The sequences come from PBMCs from blood, collected approximately 5 days after vaccination. Receptors were obtained from a man aged 50 to 59 who received an inactivated influenza vaccine. CDR3s include the opening cysteine and the closing phenylalanine or tryptophan. A D gene is named only where the DNA matches it firmly. Expanded clones get a size class; other rows say once, few or many, or leave the size out.

CSASPGSRADTQYF TGCAGTGCTAGTCCCGGGAGTAGGGCAGATACGCAGTATTTT TRBV20-1 . . TRBJ2-3
CSVVSLGWDSTWEYF TGCAGCGTTGTATCCCTGGGTTGGGACAGCACATGGGAGTACTTC TRBV29-1 few TRBD1 TRBJ2-7
CASSLARAGTDTQYF TGCGCCAGCAGCTTGGCCCGAGCGGGCACAGATACGCAGTATTTT TRBV5-1 . . TRBJ2-3
CASTVPGANVLTF TGTGCCAGCACCGTCCCCGGGGCCAACGTCCTGACTTTC TRBV12-3/TRBV12-4 . . TRBJ2-6
CASSLIGGGQPQHF TGTGCCAGCAGTTTAATAGGGGGAGGTCAGCCCCAGCATTTT TRBV27 . . TRBJ1-5
CASSLRGTGVTEAFF TGTGCCAGCAGCCTAAGGGGGACAGGGGTAACTGAAGCTTTCTTT TRBV21-1 . . TRBJ1-1
CASSVRRHYPYEQYF TGTGCCAGCAGTGTAAGGAGGCATTACCCCTACGAGCAGTACTTC TRBV28 . . TRBJ2-7
CASSPMTSGMANEQFF TGTGCCAGCAGTCCCATGACTAGCGGGATGGCAAATGAGCAGTTCTTC TRBV6-1 . TRBD2 TRBJ2-1
CASRARQPTDTQYF TGTGCCAGCAGGGCCAGACAACCCACAGATACGCAGTATTTT TRBV12-3/TRBV12-4 . . TRBJ2-3
CASSRLQTGDYKEQFF TGTGCCAGCAGCCGGCTGCAGACTGGCGACTACAAAGAGCAGTTCTTC TRBV5-6 once . TRBJ2-1
CASSLSLNPGQPSNQPQHF TGTGCCAGCAGCTTATCACTCAATCCGGGACAGCCTAGCAATCAGCCCCAGCATTTT TRBV11-2 few TRBD1 TRBJ1-5
CASTNAGSEAFF TGTGCCAGCACCAATGCGGGTAGTGAAGCTTTCTTT TRBV3-1 few . TRBJ1-1
CSARDLGTGDELDTQYF TGCAGTGCTAGAGATCTGGGAACGGGAGATGAATTGGATACGCAGTATTTT TRBV20-1 . . TRBJ2-3
CASSLDLISSYNEQFF TGTGCCAGCAGTTTAGACTTAATAAGCTCCTACAATGAGCAGTTCTTC TRBV12-3/TRBV12-4 few . TRBJ2-1